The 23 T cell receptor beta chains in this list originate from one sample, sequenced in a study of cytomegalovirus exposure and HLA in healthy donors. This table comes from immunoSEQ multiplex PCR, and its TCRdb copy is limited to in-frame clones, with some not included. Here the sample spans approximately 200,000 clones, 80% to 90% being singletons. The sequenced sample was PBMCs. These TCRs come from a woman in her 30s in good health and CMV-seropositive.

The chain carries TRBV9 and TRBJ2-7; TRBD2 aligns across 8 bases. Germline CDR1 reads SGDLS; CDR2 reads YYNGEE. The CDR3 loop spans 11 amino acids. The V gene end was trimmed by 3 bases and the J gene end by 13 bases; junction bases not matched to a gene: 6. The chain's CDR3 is CASSEGTSFYF. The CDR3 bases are TGTGCCAGCAGCGAAGGGACTAGTTTTTACTTC.

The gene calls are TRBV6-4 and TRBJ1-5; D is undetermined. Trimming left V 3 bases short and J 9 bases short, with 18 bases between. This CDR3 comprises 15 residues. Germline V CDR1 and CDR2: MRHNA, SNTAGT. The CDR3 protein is CASSEVGGVGRPQHF. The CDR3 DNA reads TGTGCCAGCAGTGAGGTCGGTGGGGTAGGGAGGCCCCAGCATTTT.

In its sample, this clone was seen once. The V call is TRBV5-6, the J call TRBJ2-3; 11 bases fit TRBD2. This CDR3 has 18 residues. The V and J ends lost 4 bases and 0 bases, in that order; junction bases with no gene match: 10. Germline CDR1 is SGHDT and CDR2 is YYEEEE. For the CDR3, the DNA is TGTGCCAGCAGCACCCCCGGGACTAGCGGCGCTAGCACAGATACGCAGTATTTT. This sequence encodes CASSTPGTSGASTDTQYF.

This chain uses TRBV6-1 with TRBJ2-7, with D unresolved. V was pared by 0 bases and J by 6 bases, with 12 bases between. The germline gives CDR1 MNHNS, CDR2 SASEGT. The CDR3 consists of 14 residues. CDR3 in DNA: TGTGCCAGCAGTGAAGCGCTTTTAACTACCGAGCAGTACTTC. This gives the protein CASSEALLTTEQYF.

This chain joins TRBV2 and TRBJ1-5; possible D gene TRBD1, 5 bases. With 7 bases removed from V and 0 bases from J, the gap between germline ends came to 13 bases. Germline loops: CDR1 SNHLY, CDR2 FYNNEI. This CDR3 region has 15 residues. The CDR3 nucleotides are TGTGCCAGCAAGGTGGGGACTAATAGCAATCAGCCCCAGCATTTT. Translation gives CASKVGTNSNQPQHF.

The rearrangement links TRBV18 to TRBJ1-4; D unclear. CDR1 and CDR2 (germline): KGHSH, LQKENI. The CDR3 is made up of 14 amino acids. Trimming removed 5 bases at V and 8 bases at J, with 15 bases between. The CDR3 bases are TGTGCCAGCTCATTCGGCCGGGGTGAGGAAAAACTGTTTTTT. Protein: CASSFGRGEEKLFF. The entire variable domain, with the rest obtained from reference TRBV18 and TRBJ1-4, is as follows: NAGVMQNPRHLVRRRGQEARLRCSPMKGHSHVYWYRQLPEEGLKFMVYLQKENIIDESGMPKERFSAEFPKEGPSILRIQQVVRGDSAAYFCASSFGRGEEKLFFGSGTQLSVL.

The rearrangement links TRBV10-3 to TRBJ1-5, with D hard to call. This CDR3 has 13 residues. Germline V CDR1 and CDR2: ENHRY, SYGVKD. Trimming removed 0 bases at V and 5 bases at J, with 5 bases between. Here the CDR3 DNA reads TGTGCCATCAGTGAGTCGGCAGATCAGCCCCAGCATTTT. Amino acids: CAISESADQPQHF.

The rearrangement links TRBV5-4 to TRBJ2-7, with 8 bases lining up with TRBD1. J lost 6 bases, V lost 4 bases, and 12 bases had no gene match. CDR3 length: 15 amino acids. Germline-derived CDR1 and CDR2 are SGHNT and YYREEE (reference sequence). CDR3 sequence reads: CASSTQGASGGEQYF. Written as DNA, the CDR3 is TGTGCCAGCAGCACTCAGGGGGCGTCCGGAGGCGAGCAGTACTTC.

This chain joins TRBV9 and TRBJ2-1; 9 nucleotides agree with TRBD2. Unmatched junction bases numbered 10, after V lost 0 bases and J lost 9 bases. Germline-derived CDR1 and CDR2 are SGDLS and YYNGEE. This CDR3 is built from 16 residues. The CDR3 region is CASSVGAGGLSGEQFF. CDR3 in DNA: TGTGCCAGCAGCGTAGGGGCGGGAGGGTTGTCAGGTGAGCAGTTCTTC.

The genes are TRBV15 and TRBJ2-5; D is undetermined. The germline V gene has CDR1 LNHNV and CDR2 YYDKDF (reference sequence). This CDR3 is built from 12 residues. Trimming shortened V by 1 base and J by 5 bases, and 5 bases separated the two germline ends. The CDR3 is CATSRVAETQYF. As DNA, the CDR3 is TGTGCCACCAGCAGAGTGGCTGAGACCCAGTACTTC. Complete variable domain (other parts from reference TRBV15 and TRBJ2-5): DAMVIQNPRYQVTQFGKPVTLSCSQTLNHNVMYWYQQKSSQAPKLLFHYYDKDFNNEADTPDNFQSRRPNTSFCFLDIRSPGLGDTAMYLCATSRVAETQYFGPGTRLLVL.

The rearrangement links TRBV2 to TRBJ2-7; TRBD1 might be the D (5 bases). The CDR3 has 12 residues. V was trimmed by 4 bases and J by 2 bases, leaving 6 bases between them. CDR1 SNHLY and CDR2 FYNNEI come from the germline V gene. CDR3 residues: CASSVQAYEQYF. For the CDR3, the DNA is TGTGCCAGCAGTGTACAGGCCTACGAGCAGTACTTC.

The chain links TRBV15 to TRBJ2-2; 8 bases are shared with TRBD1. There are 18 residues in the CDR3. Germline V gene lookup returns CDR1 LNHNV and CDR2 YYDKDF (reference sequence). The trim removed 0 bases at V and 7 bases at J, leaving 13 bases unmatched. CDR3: CATSRDLGRGRGIGELFF. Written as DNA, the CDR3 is TGTGCCACCAGCAGAGATCTCGGCAGGGGGCGCGGAATCGGGGAGCTGTTTTTT.

CDR3 amino acids: CASSRTPTGPPREQYF. In nucleotides, the CDR3 is TGTGCCAGCAGCCGGACCCCGACAGGACCTCCTCGGGAGCAGTACTTC. The chain is built from TRBV7-2 and TRBJ2-7, with D possibly being TRBD1 (6 bases). The length of the CDR3 is 16 residues. Germline loops: CDR1 SGHTA, CDR2 FQGNSA. V lost 5 bases and J lost 7, with 24 bases in between.

The CDR3 DNA reads as TGTGCCAGCAGCTTAGGGGGCAGTGGAGAGACCCAGTACTTC. Its protein is CASSLGGSGETQYF. The J gene is TRBJ2-5, the V gene TRBV7-3; D is perhaps TRBD1 (6 bases). This CDR3 contains 14 residues. From germline, CDR1 is SGHTA and CDR2 FQGTGA. V lost 2 bases to trimming and J lost 4 bases, with 11 bases between them.

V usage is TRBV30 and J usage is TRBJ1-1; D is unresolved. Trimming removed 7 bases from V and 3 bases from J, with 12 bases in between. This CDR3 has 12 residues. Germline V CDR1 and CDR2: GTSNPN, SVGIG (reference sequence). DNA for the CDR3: TGTGCCTCCCGAGGTATGTACACTGAAGCTTTCTTT. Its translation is CASRGMYTEAFF.

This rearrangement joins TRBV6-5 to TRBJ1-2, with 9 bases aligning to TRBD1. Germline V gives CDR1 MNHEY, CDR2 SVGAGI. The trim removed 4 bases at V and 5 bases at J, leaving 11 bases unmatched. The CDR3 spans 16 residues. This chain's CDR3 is CASSLVKQGAFYGYTF. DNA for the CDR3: TGTGCCAGCAGTTTGGTCAAACAGGGGGCGTTTTATGGCTACACCTTC.

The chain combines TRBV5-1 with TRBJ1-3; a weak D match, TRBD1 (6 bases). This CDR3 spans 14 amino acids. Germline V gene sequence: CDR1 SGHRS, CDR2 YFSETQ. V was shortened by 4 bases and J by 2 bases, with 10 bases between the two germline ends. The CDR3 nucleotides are TGCGCCAGCAGCGAGGACAGAGCTGGAAACACCATATATTTT. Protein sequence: CASSEDRAGNTIYF.

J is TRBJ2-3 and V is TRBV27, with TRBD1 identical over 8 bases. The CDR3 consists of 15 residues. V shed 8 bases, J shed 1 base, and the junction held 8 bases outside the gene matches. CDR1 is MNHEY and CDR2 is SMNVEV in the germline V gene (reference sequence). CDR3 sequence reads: CASGEGQVGTDTQYF. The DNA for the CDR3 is TGTGCCAGCGGAGAGGGACAGGTCGGCACAGATACGCAGTATTTT.

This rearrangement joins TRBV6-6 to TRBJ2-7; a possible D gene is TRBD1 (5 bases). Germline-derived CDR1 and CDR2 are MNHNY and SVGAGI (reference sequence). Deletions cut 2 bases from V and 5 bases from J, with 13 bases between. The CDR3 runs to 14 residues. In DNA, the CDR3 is TGTGCCAGCAGTTACGGGGCAGGGTGGAACGAGCAGTACTTC. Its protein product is CASSYGAGWNEQYF.

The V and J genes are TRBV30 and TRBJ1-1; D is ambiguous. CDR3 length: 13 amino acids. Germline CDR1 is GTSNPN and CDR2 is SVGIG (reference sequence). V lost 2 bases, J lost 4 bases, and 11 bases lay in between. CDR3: CAWSNGEFTEAFF. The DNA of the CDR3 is TGTGCCTGGAGTAATGGGGAGTTCACTGAAGCTTTCTTT.

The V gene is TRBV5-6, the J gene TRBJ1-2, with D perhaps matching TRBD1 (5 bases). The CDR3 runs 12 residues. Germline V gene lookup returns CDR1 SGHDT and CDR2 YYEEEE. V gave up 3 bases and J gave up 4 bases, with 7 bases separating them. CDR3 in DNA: TGTGCCAGCAGCTCCGACAGCTATGGCTACACCTTC. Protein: CASSSDSYGYTF.

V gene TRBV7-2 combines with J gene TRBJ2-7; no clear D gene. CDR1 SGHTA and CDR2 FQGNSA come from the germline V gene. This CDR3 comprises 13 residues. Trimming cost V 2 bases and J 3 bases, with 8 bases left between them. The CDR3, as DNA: TGTGCCAGCAGCTTATTGAGAGACTACGAGCAGTACTTC. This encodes CASSLLRDYEQYF.

The chain's CDR3 is CASSVVWGRTSYEQYF. CDR3 nucleotide sequence: TGTGCCAGCAGCGTCGTTTGGGGCCGGACCTCTTACGAGCAGTACTTC. The chain employs TRBV11-2 and TRBJ2-7, with TRBD1 as a possible D gene (5 bases). Germline CDR1 SGHAT, CDR2 FQNNGV. The CDR3 totals 16 residues. Trimming took off 5 bases at V and 4 bases at J, with 21 bases between the two ends.